This T cell receptor (beta chain) stems from a study of blood T cell repertoires in COVID-19. Study-level information: Sites in the United States, Italy and Spain provided acute and convalescent COVID-19 samples. Nucleic acid was either cDNA or gDNA, and it came from T cells, B-cell-depleted T cells, or PBMCs.

How the authors handled the data: Amplification of reference gene primers was used by the study to estimate nucleated cell counts. Sequencing used immunoSEQ multiplex PCR; TCRdb keeps in-frame clones, though not all of them. V and J calls and clone size are as listed in that table; D and trimming were resolved from the DNA. In the table there are about 200,000 clones, approximately 90% of which are singletons. The junction had 10 bases not matched to a gene; V was cut back by 4 bases and J by 7 bases. Germline V gene lookup returns CDR1 LNHDA and CDR2 SQIVND (reference sequence). The CDR3 length is 15 residues.

This receptor was identified in a man aged 35 to 55 with active or convalescent COVID-19. This chain joins TRBV19 and TRBJ2-1; 7 nucleotides match TRBD2. Sequenced input: peripheral blood. The CDR3 is CASSTRGGLGNEQFF. In nucleotides, the CDR3 is TGTGCCAGTAGTACTCGGGGAGGGCTCGGGAATGAGCAGTTCTTC. Combining the CDR3 with reference TRBV19 and TRBJ2-1 gives the whole variable domain DGGITQSPKYLFRKEGQNVTLSCEQNLNHDAMYWYRQDPGQGLRLIYYSQIVNDFQKGDIAEGYSVSREKKESFPLTVTSAQKNPTAFYLCASSTRGGLGNEQFFGPGTRLTVL.